What follows is one T cell receptor beta chain and its context. Authors' processing steps: Nucleated cell number was recorded as an estimate derived from reference gene primer amplification. Some clones are missing from TCRdb's copy, which holds only in-frame ones; the method was immunoSEQ multiplex PCR. V, J and clone size are those of that table, while D and trimming were read from the DNA. This sample yields 350,000 to 450,000 clones, of which roughly 90% are seen a single time; less than 1.5% belongs to the top ten. These data originate in a study of blood T cell repertoires in COVID-19. Turning to the study itself: Acute and convalescent COVID-19 samples came from the United States, Italy and Spain.

Between the trimmed V and J ends, which lost 2 bases and 4 bases, there was a span of 15 bases. CDR3 length equals 16 residues. Germline CDR1 is SGHTA and CDR2 is FQGNSA. Participants spanned ages about 18 to 90 years and resided in about 25 US areas. The sequence was obtained from a woman between 18 and 29 years old who had been exposed to COVID-19. The chain links TRBV7-2 to TRBJ1-3, with D perhaps TRBD1 (5 bases). Sequenced input: PBMCs or T cells enriched from blood (not recorded which). This chain's CDR3 is CASSLSRADTGNTIYF. The DNA of the CDR3 is TGTGCCAGCAGCTTAAGTCGGGCGGACACAGGAAACACCATATATTTT.